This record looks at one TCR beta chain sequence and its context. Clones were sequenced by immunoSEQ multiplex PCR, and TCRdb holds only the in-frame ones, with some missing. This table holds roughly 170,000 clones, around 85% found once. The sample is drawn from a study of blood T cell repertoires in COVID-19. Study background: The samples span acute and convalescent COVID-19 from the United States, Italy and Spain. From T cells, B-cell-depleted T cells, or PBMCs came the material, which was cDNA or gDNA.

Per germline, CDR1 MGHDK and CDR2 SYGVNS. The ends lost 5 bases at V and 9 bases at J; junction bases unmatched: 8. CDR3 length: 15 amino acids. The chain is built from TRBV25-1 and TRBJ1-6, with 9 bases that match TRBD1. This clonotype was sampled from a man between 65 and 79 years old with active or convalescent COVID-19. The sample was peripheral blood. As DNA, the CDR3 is TGTGCCAGCAGTCACCTGGGACAGGGAAGTTCACCCCTCCACTTT. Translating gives CASSHLGQGSSPLHF.